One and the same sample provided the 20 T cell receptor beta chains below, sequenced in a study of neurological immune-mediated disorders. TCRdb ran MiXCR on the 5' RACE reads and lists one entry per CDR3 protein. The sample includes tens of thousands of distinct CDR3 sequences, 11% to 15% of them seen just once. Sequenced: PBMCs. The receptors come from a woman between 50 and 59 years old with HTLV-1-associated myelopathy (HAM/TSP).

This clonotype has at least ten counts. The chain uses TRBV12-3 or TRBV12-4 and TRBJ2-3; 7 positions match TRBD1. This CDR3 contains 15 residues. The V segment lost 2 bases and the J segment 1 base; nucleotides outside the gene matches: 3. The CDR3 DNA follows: TGTGCCAGCAGTTTAACAGGGGATCGCACAGATACGCAGTATTTT. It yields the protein CASSLTGDRTDTQYF.

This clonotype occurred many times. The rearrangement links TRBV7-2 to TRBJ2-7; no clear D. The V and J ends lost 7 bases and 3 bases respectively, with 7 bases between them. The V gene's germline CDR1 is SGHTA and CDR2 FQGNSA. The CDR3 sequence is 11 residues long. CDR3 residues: CASTRDYEQYF. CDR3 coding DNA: TGTGCCAGCACGCGTGACTACGAGCAGTACTTC.

CDR3 in amino acids: CASSLRGQGKNQPQHF. The CDR3, as DNA: TGTGCCAGCAGTTTAAGGGGACAGGGGAAGAATCAGCCCCAGCATTTT. The genes are TRBV12-3 or TRBV12-4 and TRBJ1-5; 10 bases agree with TRBD1. This CDR3 is 16 amino acids long. V lost 2 bases, J lost 4 bases, and 5 bases stayed unmatched.

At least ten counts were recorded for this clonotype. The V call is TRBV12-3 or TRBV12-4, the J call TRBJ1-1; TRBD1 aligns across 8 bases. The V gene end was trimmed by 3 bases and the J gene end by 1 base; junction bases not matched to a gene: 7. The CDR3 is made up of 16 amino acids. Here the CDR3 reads CASSFAQGAGNTEAFF. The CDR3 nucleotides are TGTGCCAGCAGTTTCGCTCAGGGGGCTGGGAACACTGAAGCTTTCTTT.

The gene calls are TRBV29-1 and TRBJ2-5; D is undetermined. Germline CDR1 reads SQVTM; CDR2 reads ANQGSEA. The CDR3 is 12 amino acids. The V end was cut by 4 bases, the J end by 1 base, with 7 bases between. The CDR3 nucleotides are TGCAGCGTTGTTCCCGTCCAAGAGACCCAGTACTTC. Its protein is CSVVPVQETQYF. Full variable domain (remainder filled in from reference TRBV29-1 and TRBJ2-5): SAVISQKPSRDICQRGTSLTIQCQVDSQVTMMFWYRQQPGQSLTLIATANQGSEATYESGFVIDKFPISRPNLTFSTLTVSNMSPEDSSIYLCSVVPVQETQYFGPGTRLLVL.

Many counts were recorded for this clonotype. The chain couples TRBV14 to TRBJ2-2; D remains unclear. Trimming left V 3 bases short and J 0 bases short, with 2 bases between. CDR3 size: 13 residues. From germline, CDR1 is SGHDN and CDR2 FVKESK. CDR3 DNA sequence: TGTGCCAGCAGCCAGTCGAACACCGGGGAGCTGTTTTTT. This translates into CASSQSNTGELFF.

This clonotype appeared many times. The DNA of the CDR3 is TGCAGTGCTAGACAGTCCGGGACAGTAGTCTATAATTCACCCCTCCACTTT. As protein: CSARQSGTVVYNSPLHF. The genes are TRBV20-1 and TRBJ1-6, with 7 bases aligning to TRBD1. Germline CDR1 is DFQATT and CDR2 is SNEGSKA (reference sequence). This CDR3 region has 17 residues. J gave up 3 bases and V 2 bases, and 10 bases lay outside the gene matches.

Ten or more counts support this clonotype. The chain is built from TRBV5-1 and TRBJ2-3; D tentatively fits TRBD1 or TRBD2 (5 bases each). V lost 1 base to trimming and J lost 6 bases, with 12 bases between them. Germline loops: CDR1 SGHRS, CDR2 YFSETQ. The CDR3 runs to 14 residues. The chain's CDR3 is CASSLQGPSDTQYF. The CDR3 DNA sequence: TGCGCCAGCAGCTTGCAGGGACCCTCTGATACGCAGTATTTT. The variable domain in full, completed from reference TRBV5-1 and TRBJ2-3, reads KAGVTQTPRYLIKTRGQQVTLSCSPISGHRSVSWYQQTPGQGLQFLFEYFSETQRNKGNFPGRFSGRQFSNSRSEMNVSTLELGDSALYLCASSLQGPSDTQYFGPGTRLTVL.

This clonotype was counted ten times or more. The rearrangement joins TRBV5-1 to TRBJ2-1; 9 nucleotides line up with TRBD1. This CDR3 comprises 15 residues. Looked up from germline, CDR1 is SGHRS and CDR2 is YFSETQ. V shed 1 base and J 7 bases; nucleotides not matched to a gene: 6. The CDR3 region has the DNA TGCGCCAGCAGCTTGTCCAACAGGGGGCCGAATGAGCAGTTCTTC. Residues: CASSLSNRGPNEQFF. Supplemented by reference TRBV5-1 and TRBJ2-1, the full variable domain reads KAGVTQTPRYLIKTRGQQVTLSCSPISGHRSVSWYQQTPGQGLQFLFEYFSETQRNKGNFPGRFSGRQFSNSRSEMNVSTLELGDSALYLCASSLSNRGPNEQFFGPGTRLTVL.

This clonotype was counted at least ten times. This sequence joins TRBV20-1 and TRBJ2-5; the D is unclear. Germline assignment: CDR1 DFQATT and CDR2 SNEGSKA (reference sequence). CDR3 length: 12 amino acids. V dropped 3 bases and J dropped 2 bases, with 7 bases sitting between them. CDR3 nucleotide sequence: TGCAGTGCTAGCTTCAGGCAAGAGACCCAGTACTTC. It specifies CSASFRQETQYF.

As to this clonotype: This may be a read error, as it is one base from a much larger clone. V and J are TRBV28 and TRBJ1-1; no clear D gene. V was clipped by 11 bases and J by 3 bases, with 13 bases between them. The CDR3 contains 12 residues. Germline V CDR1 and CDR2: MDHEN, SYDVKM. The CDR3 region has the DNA TGTGCCGGCACTTCCGGGGACACTGAAGCTTTCTTT. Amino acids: CAGTSGDTEAFF.

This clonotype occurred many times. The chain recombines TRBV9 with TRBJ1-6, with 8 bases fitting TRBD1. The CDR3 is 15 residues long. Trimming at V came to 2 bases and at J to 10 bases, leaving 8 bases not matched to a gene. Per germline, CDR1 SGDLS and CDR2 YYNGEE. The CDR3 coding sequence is TGTGCCAGCAGCGTCGGACAGGGAGTTCGCTCACCCCTCCACTTT. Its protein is CASSVGQGVRSPLHF.

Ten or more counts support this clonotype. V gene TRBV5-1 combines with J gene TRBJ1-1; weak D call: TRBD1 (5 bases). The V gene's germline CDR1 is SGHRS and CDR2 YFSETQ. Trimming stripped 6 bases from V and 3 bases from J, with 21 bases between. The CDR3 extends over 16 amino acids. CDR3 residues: CASTPGASRMDTEAFF. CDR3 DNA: TGCGCCAGCACCCCCGGGGCGTCTAGGATGGACACTGAAGCTTTCTTT.

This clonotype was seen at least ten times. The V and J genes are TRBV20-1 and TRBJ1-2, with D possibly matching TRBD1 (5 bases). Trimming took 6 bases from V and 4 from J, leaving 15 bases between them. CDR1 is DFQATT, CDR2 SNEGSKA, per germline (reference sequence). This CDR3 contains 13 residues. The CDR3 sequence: CSAPGRGTYGYTF. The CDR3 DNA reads TGCAGTGCGCCCGGGAGGGGCACCTATGGCTACACCTTC.

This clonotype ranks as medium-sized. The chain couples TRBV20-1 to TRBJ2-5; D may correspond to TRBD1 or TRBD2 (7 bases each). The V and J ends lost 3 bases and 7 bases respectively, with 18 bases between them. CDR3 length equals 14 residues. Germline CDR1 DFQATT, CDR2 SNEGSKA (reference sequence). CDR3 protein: CSASGQGGRGTQYF. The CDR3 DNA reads TGCAGTGCTAGTGGGCAGGGGGGGCGAGGGACCCAGTACTTC.

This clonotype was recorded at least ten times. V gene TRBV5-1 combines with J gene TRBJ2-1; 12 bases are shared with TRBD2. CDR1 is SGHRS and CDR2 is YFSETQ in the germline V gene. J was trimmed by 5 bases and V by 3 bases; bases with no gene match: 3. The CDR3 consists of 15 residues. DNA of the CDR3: TGCGCCAGCAGCTCCCTAGCGGGGGGGGACAATGAGCAGTTCTTC. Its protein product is CASSSLAGGDNEQFF.

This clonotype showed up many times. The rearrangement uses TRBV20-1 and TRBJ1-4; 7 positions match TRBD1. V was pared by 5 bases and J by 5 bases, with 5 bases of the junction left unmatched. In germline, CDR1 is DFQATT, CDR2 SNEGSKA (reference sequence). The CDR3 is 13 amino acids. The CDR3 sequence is CSACGTENEKLFF. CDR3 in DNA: TGCAGTGCTTGCGGGACAGAAAATGAAAAACTGTTTTTT.

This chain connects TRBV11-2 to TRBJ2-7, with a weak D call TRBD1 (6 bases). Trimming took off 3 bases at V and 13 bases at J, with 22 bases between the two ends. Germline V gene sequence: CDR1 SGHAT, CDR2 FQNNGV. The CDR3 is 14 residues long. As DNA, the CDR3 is TGTGCCAGCAGCTTTAGTGCGACAGGCCCCCGCGGTTACTTC. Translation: CASSFSATGPRGYF.

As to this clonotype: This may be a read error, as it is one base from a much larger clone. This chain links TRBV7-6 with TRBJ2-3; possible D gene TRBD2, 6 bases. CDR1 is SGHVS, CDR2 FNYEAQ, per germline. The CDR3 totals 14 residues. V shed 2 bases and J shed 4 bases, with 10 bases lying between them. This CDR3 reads CASSLWRGADTQYF. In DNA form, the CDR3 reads TGTGCCAGCAGCTTATGGCGGGGAGCAGATACGCAGTATTTT.

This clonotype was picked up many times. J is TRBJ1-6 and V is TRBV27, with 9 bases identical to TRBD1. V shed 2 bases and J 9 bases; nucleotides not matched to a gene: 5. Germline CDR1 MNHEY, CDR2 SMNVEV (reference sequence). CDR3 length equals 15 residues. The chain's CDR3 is CASSLGTGWASPLHF. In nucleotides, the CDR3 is TGTGCCAGCAGTTTAGGGACAGGGTGGGCTTCACCCCTCCACTTT.